The T cell receptor (beta chain) under discussion was sequenced for a study of PD-1 blockade in mismatch repair-deficient tumors. Overall study: Patients had approximately 12 mismatch repair-deficient cancer types and were previously treated and progressing.

The TCR-sequenced patients were a few responders to pembrolizumab. Remarks on this clone: Its antigen is unidentified.

Measured with immunoSEQ multiplex PCR; TCRdb has only the in-frame clones, and not every one. The sample records about 39,000 clones, 65% to 85% being singletons. Findings and caveats of the study: Rapid post-treatment expansion, then contraction, generally preceding radiologic response, marked tumor-resident clones.

The TCR comes from an adult with mismatch repair-deficient cancer. This specimen consisted of PBMCs, obtained about 40 weeks after starting pembrolizumab.

The CDR3 loop reads CASSPVPRGPIEEQYF. The CDR3 nucleotides read TGTGCCAGCTCACCAGTGCCCAGGGGGCCAATTGAGGAGCAGTACTTC. The chain carries TRBV18 and TRBJ2-7, with TRBD1 matching over 8 bases. Per the germline V gene, CDR1 is KGHSH and CDR2 is LQKENI. This CDR3 is built from 16 residues. V lost 2 bases, J lost 7 bases, and 13 bases stayed unmatched.